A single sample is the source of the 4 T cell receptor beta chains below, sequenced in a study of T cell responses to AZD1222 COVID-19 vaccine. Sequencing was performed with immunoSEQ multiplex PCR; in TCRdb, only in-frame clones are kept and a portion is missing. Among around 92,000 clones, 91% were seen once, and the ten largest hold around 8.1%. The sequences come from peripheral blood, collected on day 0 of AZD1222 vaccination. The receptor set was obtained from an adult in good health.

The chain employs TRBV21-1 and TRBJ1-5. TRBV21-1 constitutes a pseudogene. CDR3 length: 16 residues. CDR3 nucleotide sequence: TGTGCCAGCAGCAACGGCCCAAACTGCAGCAATCAGCCCCAGCATTTT. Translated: CASSNGPNCSNQPQHF.

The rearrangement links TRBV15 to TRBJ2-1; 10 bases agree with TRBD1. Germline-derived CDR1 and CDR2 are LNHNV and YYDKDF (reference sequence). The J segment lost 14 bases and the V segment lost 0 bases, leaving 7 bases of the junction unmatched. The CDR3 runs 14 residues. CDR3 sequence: CATSRDKDRGLKFF. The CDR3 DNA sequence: TGTGCCACCAGCAGAGATAAAGACAGGGGGCTTAAGTTCTTC.

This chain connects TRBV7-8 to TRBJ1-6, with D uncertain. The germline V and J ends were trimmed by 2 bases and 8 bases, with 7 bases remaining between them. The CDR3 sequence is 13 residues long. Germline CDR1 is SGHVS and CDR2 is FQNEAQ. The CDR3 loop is CASSLQLDSPLHF. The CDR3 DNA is TGTGCCAGCAGCTTACAGTTGGATTCACCCCTCCACTTT.

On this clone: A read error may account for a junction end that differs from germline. The CDR3 spells CASSLATGYSGNTIYF. DNA for the CDR3: TGTGCCAGCAGCCTAGCGACGGGGTACTCTGGAAACACCATATATTTT. The chain couples TRBV7-6 to TRBJ1-3, with unresolved D. Germline assignment: CDR1 SGHVS and CDR2 FNYEAQ. The CDR3 is 16 residues long.